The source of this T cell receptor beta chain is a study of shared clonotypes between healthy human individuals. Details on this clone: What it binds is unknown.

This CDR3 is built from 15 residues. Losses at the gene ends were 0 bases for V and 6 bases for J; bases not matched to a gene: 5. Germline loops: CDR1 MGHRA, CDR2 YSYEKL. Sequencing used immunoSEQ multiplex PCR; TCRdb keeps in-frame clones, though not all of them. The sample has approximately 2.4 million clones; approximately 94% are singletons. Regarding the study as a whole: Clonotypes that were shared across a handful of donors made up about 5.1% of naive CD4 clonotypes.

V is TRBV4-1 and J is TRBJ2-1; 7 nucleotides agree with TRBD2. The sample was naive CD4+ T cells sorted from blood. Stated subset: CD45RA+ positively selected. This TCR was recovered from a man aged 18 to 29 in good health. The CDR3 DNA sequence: TGCGCCAGCAGCCAAGATAGACTAGCCCTCAATGAGCAGTTCTTC. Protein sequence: CASSQDRLALNEQFF.